One sample yielded the 13 T cell receptor beta chains listed below, sequenced in a study of early T cells in non-severe SARS-CoV-2 infection. TCRdb passed the 5' RACE reads through MiXCR, listing each CDR3 protein once. This sample has over 50,000 distinct CDR3 sequences, with roughly a tenth found just once. The sequencing sample was made of whole blood. Source of these receptors: an adult who was a healthcare worker with PCR-confirmed SARS-CoV-2 infection or an uninfected control (not recorded which).

Only a few counts were recorded for this clonotype. The chain carries TRBV6-2 or TRBV6-3 and TRBJ1-6, with 8 positions matching TRBD1. The CDR3 contains 15 residues. Germline CDR1 reads MNHEY; CDR2 reads SVGEGT. Trimming at V came to 6 bases and at J to 5 bases, leaving 6 bases not matched to a gene. Written as DNA, the CDR3 is TGTGCCAGCAGCCTCGGACAGGGTGATAATTCACCCCTCCACTTT. It codes for CASSLGQGDNSPLHF.

This clonotype was observed at least ten times. The CDR3 DNA is TGTGCCAGCAGTTTGAAGACTAGCGGGGGCACGAACACCGGGGAGCTGTTTTTT. Residues: CASSLKTSGGTNTGELFF. The genes are TRBV12-3 or TRBV12-4 and TRBJ2-2; 12 bases fit TRBD2. V lost 3 bases, J lost 0 bases, and 5 bases stayed unmatched. The CDR3 runs to 18 residues.

This clonotype appeared a few times. The V and J genes are TRBV9 and TRBJ2-7, with TRBD1 matching over 8 bases. With 7 bases clipped from V and 0 bases from J, the junction kept 3 bases outside the gene matches. Germline V lookup: CDR1 SGDLS, CDR2 YYNGEE. The CDR3 length is 13 residues. CDR3 sequence (DNA): TGTGCCAGCGGACAGGGTACCTCCTACGAGCAGTACTTC. It translates to CASGQGTSYEQYF.

This clonotype occurred many times. The DNA for the CDR3 is TGTGCCAGCACTTCGAGGGGAACTGGCGGGGAGCTGTTTTTT. It is translated as CASTSRGTGGELFF. The V and J genes are TRBV6-1 and TRBJ2-2, with D perhaps matching TRBD1 or TRBD2 (5 bases each). V shed 7 bases and J shed 7 bases, with 16 bases lying between them. Germline-derived CDR1 and CDR2 are MNHNS and SASEGT. The CDR3 covers 14 residues.

Note on this clonotype: A much larger clone is a single base away; this may be a read error. This CDR3 is CASSDGRETYEQYF. For the CDR3, the DNA is TGTGCCAGCAGTGACGGCAGGGAAACCTACGAGCAGTACTTC. This chain uses TRBV6-4 with TRBJ2-7; D perhaps matches TRBD1 (5 bases). Germline V gene sequence: CDR1 MRHNA, CDR2 SNTAGT. CDR3 length: 14 amino acids. Trimming removed 2 bases at V and 2 bases at J, with 10 bases between.

J is TRBJ1-2 and V is TRBV27; unclear D gene. Looked up from germline, CDR1 is MNHEY and CDR2 is SMNVEV (reference sequence). The CDR3 sequence is 15 residues long. The V end was cut by 3 bases, the J end by 1 base, with 12 bases between. CDR3 sequence reads: CASSFSWGFNYGYTF. The DNA of the CDR3 is TGTGCCAGCAGTTTCTCGTGGGGATTTAACTATGGCTACACCTTC.

This chain uses TRBV4-3 with TRBJ2-3; 8 positions match TRBD1. The CDR3 covers 15 residues. The germline gives CDR1 LGHNA, CDR2 YSLEER. With 4 bases clipped from V and 6 bases from J, the junction kept 9 bases outside the gene matches. The CDR3 region has the DNA TGCGCCAGCAGCCGAGGTGGGACAGGCGACGATACGCAGTATTTT. It yields the protein CASSRGGTGDDTQYF.

In its sample, this clonotype was seen many times. The CDR3 nucleotides read TGCAGCGTTGATGCGGACATCCTGGGGGATACGCAGTATTTT. As protein: CSVDADILGDTQYF. This rearrangement joins TRBV29-1 to TRBJ2-3, with D possibly matching TRBD1 (5 bases). Between the trimmed V and J ends, which lost 3 bases and 6 bases, there was a span of 16 bases. Looked up from germline, CDR1 is SQVTM and CDR2 is ANQGSEA. There are 14 residues in the CDR3.

J is TRBJ1-1 and V is TRBV12-3 or TRBV12-4; D is undetermined. The CDR3 is 12 amino acids. The V and J ends lost 7 bases and 7 bases respectively, with 13 bases between them. CDR3 residues: CASNKQWSEAFF. CDR3 DNA sequence: TGTGCCAGCAACAAACAGTGGAGTGAAGCTTTCTTT.

This clonotype was detected a few times. V usage is TRBV6-6 and J usage is TRBJ1-5, with D uncertain. With 6 bases removed from V and 0 bases from J, the gap between germline ends came to 6 bases. There are 13 residues in the CDR3. CDR1 and CDR2 (germline): MNHNY, SVGAGI (reference sequence). The CDR3 nucleotides read TGTGCCAGCAGGCTTGATAGCAATCAGCCCCAGCATTTT. Its protein is CASRLDSNQPQHF.

The chain joins TRBV7-8 to TRBJ1-2; D ambiguous. CDR1 SGHVS and CDR2 FQNEAQ come from the germline V gene. The CDR3 spans 13 residues. V dropped 4 bases and J dropped 4 bases, with 10 bases sitting between them. CDR3 bases: TGTGCCAGCAGCTCGTCCCTTAGCTATGGCTACACCTTC. Translated: CASSSSLSYGYTF.

This clonotype was observed at least ten times. The rearrangement uses TRBV27 and TRBJ1-5; 8 bases fit TRBD1. The CDR3 totals 13 residues. Looked up from germline, CDR1 is MNHEY and CDR2 is SMNVEV (reference sequence). J gave up 6 bases and V 5 bases, and 3 bases lay outside the gene matches. CDR3 sequence: CASSRTGLQPQHF. DNA of the CDR3: TGTGCCAGCAGTCGGACAGGGCTTCAGCCCCAGCATTTT.

This clonotype was seen repeatedly, ten times or more. The V gene is TRBV19, the J gene TRBJ2-6; 7 bases agree with TRBD1. V lost 9 bases to trimming and J lost 0 bases; unmatched junction nucleotides: 11. CDR1 is LNHDA, CDR2 SQIVND, per germline (reference sequence). This CDR3 is 17 amino acids long. DNA for the CDR3: TGTGCCAGCACGCGACAGGGCTCTTTCTCTGGGGCCAACGTCCTGACTTTC. It yields the protein CASTRQGSFSGANVLTF.